This T cell receptor (beta chain) was retrieved from a study of blood T cell repertoires in COVID-19. The length of the CDR3 is 18 residues. CDR1 is LGHDT and CDR2 is YNNKEL in the germline V gene (reference sequence). V shed 1 base, J shed 4 bases, and the junction held 14 bases outside the gene matches. Assay: immunoSEQ multiplex PCR; the TCRdb copy retains only in-frame clones and omits some. The repertoire holds 45,000 to 55,000 clones, with less than 85% as singletons. The sample was peripheral blood. The source of this sequence is a human donor in a cohort sampled during active COVID-19. The chain combines TRBV3-1 (or the pseudogene TRBV3-2) with TRBJ2-5; 8 bases match TRBD2. CDR3 nucleotides: TGTGCCAGCAGCCAAGGAGTTTCTGAGCTAGCGGGCGGAGAGACCCAGTACTTC. Its translation: CASSQGVSELAGGETQYF.